This T cell receptor beta chain appears in the sequencing data of a study of early T cells in non-severe SARS-CoV-2 infection. Study context: Bulk RNA taken from unsorted whole blood was sequenced, leaving chains unpaired.

Unique molecular identifier tags were affixed to discrete cDNA molecules. Each CDR3 protein gets one entry after TCRdb re-called the 5' RACE reads with MiXCR. The top ten clones hold 2.5% to 3.5% of a sample with about 66,000 distinct CDR3 sequences, 9.1% of them seen once. A remark on this clonotype: One junction end disagrees with the germline gene, perhaps due to a read error.

Germline values: CDR1 SQVTM, CDR2 ANQGSEA. CDR3 size: 14 residues. Sequencing was carried out using whole blood. This clonotype originated in an adult who was a healthcare worker with PCR-confirmed SARS-CoV-2 infection or an uninfected control (not recorded which). The rearrangement links TRBV29-1 to TRBJ2-2; 7 bases map to TRBD1. The CDR3 reads CSVENRGKTGEQFF. In DNA form, the CDR3 reads TGCAGCGTTGAAAACAGGGGAAAAACCGGGGAGCAGTTTTTT.